This entry describes one TCR beta chain. Its antigen is unknown. These data are taken from a study of monozygotic twins with cystic fibrosis. The repertoire was sequenced with immunoSEQ multiplex PCR; TCRdb's copy has only in-frame clones and lacks some. Here the sample spans under 30,000 clones, 90% being singletons. From germline, CDR1 is SGDLS and CDR2 YYNGEE. This CDR3 region has 19 residues. V lost 0 bases, J lost 5 bases, and 12 bases stayed unmatched. The study, taken as a whole, reports: J usage was most co-twin-similar in 8 of 16 pairs, V in 13. Low clonality (median around 0.0096) suggested a mostly naive repertoire.

This chain connects TRBV9 to TRBJ2-2, with 11 positions matching TRBD1. Sequenced: blood. The clonotype originates from a girl aged 2-10 years with cystic fibrosis. The chain's CDR3 is CASSVDPPDRGHATGELFF. CDR3 DNA: TGTGCCAGCAGCGTAGATCCCCCGGACAGGGGGCACGCGACCGGGGAGCTGTTTTTT.